A single sample gave rise to the 29 T cell receptor beta chains below, sequenced in a study of CD8+ T cells in alopecia areata. The treatment here: oral pan-JAK inhibitor, 5-10 mg twice daily. As the sequencing template, cDNA was produced by extracting RNA and reverse transcribing it. Produced via immunoSEQ multiplex PCR; TCRdb's table is partial and in-frame only. The sample consists of about 210,000 clones, roughly 40% of them appearing once. Source: CD4+ T cells sorted from blood, taken at roughly week 38, from a patient treated with tofacitinib. These receptors were taken from a human donor with alopecia areata.

The chain is built from TRBV9 and TRBJ2-7; TRBD2 might be the D (6 bases). Trimming left V 3 bases short and J 2 bases short, with 12 bases between. Germline lookup yields CDR1 SGDLS and CDR2 YYNGEE. CDR3 length: 14 amino acids. The CDR3 coding sequence is TGTGCCAGCAGCGCTAGCGAATACACCTACGAGCAGTACTTC. Translated: CASSASEYTYEQYF.

This clone was detected a few times. J is TRBJ2-1 and V is TRBV29-1; tentatively, D is TRBD1 (6 bases). The ends were cut back, 7 bases at V and 4 bases at J, with 17 bases in the middle. The CDR3 is 14 amino acids. Germline V gives CDR1 SQVTM, CDR2 ANQGSEA. The CDR3 region is CSADRDNTYNEQFF. The CDR3 DNA is TGCAGCGCAGACCGGGACAACACTTACAATGAGCAGTTCTTC.

The chain combines TRBV6-1 with TRBJ1-2; D is undetermined. This CDR3 comprises 13 residues. Germline V gives CDR1 MNHNS, CDR2 SASEGT. V lost 2 bases and J 4 bases, leaving 8 bases between the germline ends. This CDR3 is CASSELQFYGYTF. The CDR3 DNA reads as TGTGCCAGCAGTGAACTTCAGTTCTATGGCTACACCTTC.

Comment on this clone: The junction and the germline gene differ at one end; a read error may be behind it. The chain employs TRBV15 and TRBJ2-5; 8 bases line up with TRBD1. The CDR3 runs to 16 residues. The germline V gene encodes CDR1 LNHNV and CDR2 YYDKDF (reference sequence). CDR3 sequence: CATRRGVRGLLETQYF. The CDR3 nucleotides are TGTGCCACCAGAAGAGGCGTCAGGGGGCTTCTAGAGACCCAGTACTTC.

This rearrangement joins TRBV29-1 to TRBJ2-7; TRBD2 matches 9 bases. J lost 3 bases, V lost 6 bases, and 6 bases had no gene match. Germline V gives CDR1 SQVTM, CDR2 ANQGSEA. This CDR3 is built from 13 residues. The CDR3 protein is CSVLAGRIYEQYF. For the CDR3, the DNA is TGCAGCGTCCTAGCGGGACGCATCTACGAGCAGTACTTC.

The rearrangement uses TRBV10-3 and TRBJ2-1; 11 bases match TRBD2. V shed 4 bases, J shed 4 bases, and the junction held 3 bases outside the gene matches. CDR1 and CDR2 (germline): ENHRY, SYGVKD. The CDR3 is made up of 15 amino acids. The CDR3 protein is CAISAGTSGYNEQFF. CDR3 DNA sequence: TGTGCCATCAGTGCCGGGACTAGCGGTTACAATGAGCAGTTCTTC.

Only a few counts were recorded for this clone. J is TRBJ2-1 and V is TRBV29-1; 12 bases match TRBD2. Trimming removed 6 bases from V and 3 bases from J; junction bases left unmatched: 6. Per germline, CDR1 SQVTM and CDR2 ANQGSEA. The CDR3 is 15 residues long. This chain's CDR3 is CSVSTSGSNYNEQFF. CDR3 nucleotide sequence: TGCAGCGTGTCGACTAGCGGGAGTAACTACAATGAGCAGTTCTTC.

This chain uses TRBV2 with TRBJ1-2; D is ambiguous. Germline V lookup: CDR1 SNHLY, CDR2 FYNNEI. The CDR3 spans 11 residues. Deletions cut 10 bases from V and 4 bases from J, with 10 bases between. CDR3 coding DNA: TGTGCCACACAGAGCTTCTATGGCTACACCTTC. This sequence encodes CATQSFYGYTF.

V usage is TRBV30 and J usage is TRBJ2-6; D unresolved. The V and J ends lost 4 bases and 1 base respectively, with 14 bases between them. The CDR3 length is 16 residues. CDR1 and CDR2 from the germline V gene are GTSNPN and SVGIG (reference sequence). The CDR3 DNA follows: TGTGCCTGGACTCTGATAAGGGCATCTGGGGCCAACGTCCTGACTTTC. Its protein product is CAWTLIRASGANVLTF. Using reference TRBV30 and TRBJ2-6 for the parts outside the CDR3, the full variable domain is SQTIHQWPATLVQPVGSPLSLECTVEGTSNPNLYWYRQAAGRGLQLLFYSVGIGQISSEVPQNLSASRPQDRQFILSSKKLLLSDSGFYLCAWTLIRASGANVLTFGAGSRLTVL.

This clone has only one observation. The V gene is TRBV5-1, the J gene TRBJ2-1; TRBD2 aligns across 7 bases. V shed 4 bases, J shed 8 bases, and the junction held 6 bases outside the gene matches. In germline, CDR1 is SGHRS, CDR2 YFSETQ. This CDR3 spans 13 amino acids. CDR3 nucleotides: TGCGCCAGCAGCCCGGGGAGGGGCGATGAGCAGTTCTTC. Its protein is CASSPGRGDEQFF.

The rearrangement links TRBV7-9 to TRBJ2-7, with D uncertain. Per germline, CDR1 SEHNR and CDR2 FQNEAQ (reference sequence). CDR3 length: 11 residues. V shed 2 bases and J shed 3 bases, with 2 bases lying between them. The CDR3 region has the DNA TGTGCCAGCAGCTTAATCTACGAGCAGTACTTC. It codes for CASSLIYEQYF.

The CDR3 loop is CSVGSQTGGDTEAFF. Written as DNA, the CDR3 is TGCAGCGTGGGCAGCCAGACAGGAGGGGACACTGAAGCTTTCTTT. The chain employs TRBV29-1 and TRBJ1-1, with D perhaps matching TRBD1 (6 bases). The V and J ends lost 6 bases and 3 bases respectively, with 20 bases between them. The germline gives CDR1 SQVTM, CDR2 ANQGSEA. There are 15 residues in the CDR3. The full variable domain, completed using reference TRBV29-1 and TRBJ1-1, is SAVISQKPSRDICQRGTSLTIQCQVDSQVTMMFWYRQQPGQSLTLIATANQGSEATYESGFVIDKFPISRPNLTFSTLTVSNMSPEDSSIYLCSVGSQTGGDTEAFFGQGTRLTVV.

The J gene is TRBJ2-7, the V gene TRBV7-9, with 11 bases that match TRBD2. With 4 bases clipped from V and 5 bases from J, the junction kept 7 bases outside the gene matches. The germline V gene has CDR1 SEHNR and CDR2 FQNEAQ (reference sequence). This CDR3 contains 15 residues. This CDR3 reads CASSSRTSGRDEQYF. The CDR3 DNA follows: TGTGCCAGCAGCTCCCGGACTAGCGGGCGAGACGAGCAGTACTTC.

This clone was found once. The gene calls are TRBV6-5 and TRBJ1-5; D possibly corresponds to TRBD1 (6 bases). The CDR3 loop spans 15 amino acids. V lost 6 bases, J lost 0 bases, and 12 bases lay in between. Germline CDR1 is MNHEY and CDR2 is SVGAGI. The CDR3 region has the DNA TGTGCCAGCAGCCGCGACAGGAGTAGCAATCAGCCCCAGCATTTT. Translated, it gives CASSRDRSSNQPQHF.

This clone was observed once. The V gene is TRBV5-1, the J gene TRBJ2-3; TRBD2 matches 7 bases. The CDR3 covers 15 residues. The V gene end was trimmed by 3 bases and the J gene end by 0 bases; junction bases not matched to a gene: 4. CDR1 and CDR2 from the germline V gene are SGHRS and YFSETQ. CDR3 sequence (DNA): TGCGCCAGCAGCTCTAGCGGTTCTAGCACAGATACGCAGTATTTT. Protein product: CASSSSGSSTDTQYF.

This clone was detected a few times. The chain employs TRBV29-1 and TRBJ2-1, with TRBD2 matching over 13 bases. The trim removed 8 bases at V and 8 bases at J, leaving 9 bases unmatched. The CDR3 has 14 amino acids. The germline CDR1 and CDR2 sequences are SQVTM and ANQGSEA. CDR3: CSSPGLAGSHEQFF. The CDR3 region has the DNA TGCAGCTCACCGGGACTAGCGGGAAGCCATGAGCAGTTCTTC.

This chain links TRBV4-2 with TRBJ2-7, with D unresolved. The CDR3 is made up of 14 amino acids. Germline V lookup: CDR1 LGHNA, CDR2 YNFKEQ. With 1 base removed from V and 2 bases from J, the gap between germline ends came to 9 bases. In nucleotides, the CDR3 is TGTGCCAGCAGCCAAGGGATTTCCGCCTACGAGCAGTACTTC. Residues: CASSQGISAYEQYF.

The gene calls are TRBV29-1 and TRBJ2-1; D ambiguous. Germline loops: CDR1 SQVTM, CDR2 ANQGSEA. V lost 7 bases, J lost 8 bases, and 15 bases lay in between. The CDR3 runs to 12 residues. CDR3 loop: CSAEPSRDEQFF. CDR3 coding DNA: TGCAGCGCGGAGCCTTCTCGGGATGAGCAGTTCTTC.

V and J are TRBV27 and TRBJ2-1, with TRBD2 identical over 11 bases. V lost 0 bases and J lost 2; bases outside the gene matches: 6. CDR3 length: 18 residues. Germline V gene data show CDR1 as MNHEY and CDR2 as SMNVEV (reference sequence). CDR3 protein: CASSLSRASGRPYNEQFF. The DNA of the CDR3 is TGTGCCAGCAGTTTATCGCGGGCTAGCGGGAGGCCCTACAATGAGCAGTTCTTC.

This clone appeared many times. Different DNA sequences within this sample yield the same CDR3. This rearrangement joins TRBV28 to TRBJ2-7; D uncertain. Trimming cost V 1 base and J 0 bases, with 10 bases left between them. The CDR3 loop spans 15 amino acids. Germline loops: CDR1 MDHEN, CDR2 SYDVKM. Here the CDR3 reads CASSLSPRSSYEQYF. Here the CDR3 DNA reads TGTGCCAGCAGTTTATCGCCCCGGAGCTCCTACGAGCAGTACTTC.

This clone was picked up a small number of times. J is TRBJ2-3 and V is TRBV14, with D possibly TRBD2 on 6 matching bases. Germline V gene lookup returns CDR1 SGHDN and CDR2 FVKESK. This CDR3 has 16 amino acids. Trimming cost V 2 bases and J 4 bases, with 16 bases left between them. DNA for the CDR3: TGTGCCAGCAGCCAATTGTCCGGGGGACTCGCAGATACGCAGTATTTT. Translated, it gives CASSQLSGGLADTQYF.

This clone was seen ten or more times. The genes are TRBV18 and TRBJ1-4; weak D call: TRBD1 (6 bases). From germline, CDR1 is KGHSH and CDR2 LQKENI. V was clipped by 1 base and J by 6 bases, with 12 bases between them. This CDR3 contains 15 residues. For the CDR3, the DNA is TGTGCCAGCTCACCACGAGGAGGGGGAGATGAAAAACTGTTTTTT. Translated: CASSPRGGGDEKLFF.

The chain links TRBV7-2 to TRBJ2-3; D uncertain. The CDR3 has 15 residues. Germline CDR1 is SGHTA and CDR2 is FQGNSA. Trimming took off 2 bases at V and 6 bases at J, with 15 bases between the two ends. The DNA for the CDR3 is TGTGCCAGCAGCTTATCCGTGGGCTTCACGGATACGCAGTATTTT. It codes for CASSLSVGFTDTQYF. Supplemented by reference TRBV7-2 and TRBJ2-3, the full variable domain reads GAGVSQSPSNKVTEKGKDVELRCDPISGHTALYWYRQSLGQGLEFLIYFQGNSAPDKSGLPSDRFSAERTGGSVSTLTIQRTQQEDSAVYLCASSLSVGFTDTQYFGPGTRLTVL.

J is TRBJ2-3 and V is TRBV28; 8 positions agree with TRBD1. From germline, CDR1 is MDHEN and CDR2 SYDVKM. V lost 4 bases to trimming and J lost 0 bases; unmatched junction nucleotides: 6. The CDR3 is made up of 16 amino acids. The CDR3 DNA follows: TGTGCCAGCAGTTCGCAGGGGGCTTCTAGCACAGATACGCAGTATTTT. This translates into CASSSQGASSTDTQYF. Together with reference TRBV28 and TRBJ2-3, the CDR3 gives the full variable domain: DVKVTQSSRYLVKRTGEKVFLECVQDMDHENMFWYRQDPGLGLRLIYFSYDVKMKEKGDIPEGYSVSREKKERFSLILESASTNQTSMYLCASSSQGASSTDTQYFGPGTRLTVL.

The CDR3 reads CASSLTGVGNEQFF. CDR3 sequence (DNA): TGTGCCAGCAGCTTAACGGGAGTGGGCAATGAGCAGTTCTTC. This chain joins TRBV7-9 and TRBJ2-1; tentatively, D is TRBD2 (6 bases). Trimming cost V 2 bases and J 6 bases, with 11 bases left between them. CDR3 size: 14 residues. CDR1 is SEHNR and CDR2 is FQNEAQ in the germline V gene (reference sequence).

The table lists this clone with a few counts. The DNA of the CDR3 is TGTGCCAGCAGTTGGACCTTGAACACTGAAGCTTTCTTT. Protein: CASSWTLNTEAFF. The gene calls are TRBV7-9 and TRBJ1-1, with D uncertain. The ends were cut back, 6 bases at V and 0 bases at J, with 8 bases in the middle. This CDR3 spans 13 amino acids. Per the germline V gene, CDR1 is SEHNR and CDR2 is FQNEAQ (reference sequence).

The table lists this clone with many counts. The chain carries TRBV4-1 and TRBJ2-1; D gene uncertain. Germline assignment: CDR1 MGHRA and CDR2 YSYEKL. V was trimmed by 4 bases and J by 9 bases, leaving 10 bases between them. The CDR3 loop spans 12 amino acids. CDR3 sequence (DNA): TGCGCCAGCAGCCGTCCTGCGCCTGAGCAGTTCTTC. Translated: CASSRPAPEQFF.

This clone was observed a handful of times. V is TRBV29-1 and J is TRBJ1-5; D ambiguous. The CDR3 has 12 amino acids. Trimming removed 5 bases from V and 4 bases from J, with 9 bases in between. CDR1 and CDR2 (germline): SQVTM, ANQGSEA. CDR3 in DNA: TGCAGCGTTTTGGACGGGAATCAGCCCCAGCATTTT. It is translated as CSVLDGNQPQHF.

The chain uses TRBV28 and TRBJ2-1; TRBD2 is a possible D gene (5 bases). V lost 8 bases, J lost 4 bases, and 9 bases lay in between. CDR3 length: 12 residues. Per the germline V gene, CDR1 is MDHEN and CDR2 is SYDVKM. The CDR3 DNA reads as TGTGCCAGCGGGAGTTCATACAATGAGCAGTTCTTC. Residues: CASGSSYNEQFF.